This TCR beta chain was captured in a study of CD4+ T cells in melanoma. Repertoires were generated with immunoSEQ multiplex PCR, while TCRdb's copy carries only in-frame clones and drops some. Of about 6,700 clones in the sample, 66% were seen once. V gave up 6 bases and J gave up 7 bases, with 7 bases separating them. There are 12 residues in the CDR3. Germline CDR1 is LNHDA and CDR2 is SQIVND (reference sequence). The receptor was derived from a human donor with melanoma. The sequencing sample was made of cells from a culture (not recorded whether cultured in vitro). V is TRBV19 and J is TRBJ1-6; D ambiguous. CDR3 sequence (DNA): TGTGCCAGTAGAGTCAGAAATTCACCCCTCCACTTT. Translation: CASRVRNSPLHF.